These T cell receptor beta chains were read from a single sample in a study of CD8 T cells in Susac syndrome. One entry per CDR3 protein results from TCRdb running MiXCR on the immunoSEQ multiplex PCR reads. Among about 300,000 distinct CDR3 sequences listed, approximately 91% were seen once. The sequencing input was CD8+ T cells from PBMCs. These receptors were obtained from a human donor with multiple sclerosis. The CDR3 runs from the conserved cysteine through the conserved F or W.

V gene	J gene	CDR3 protein
TRBV4-3	TRBJ1-6	CASSQERVGNSPLHF
TRBV6-6	TRBJ2-7	CASSYSRARQGHEQYF
TRBV2	TRBJ2-1	CASKKSPSGKNEQFF
TRBV28	TRBJ2-3	CASSWERNTDTQYF
TRBV12-5	TRBJ1-2	CASGLDDRSSNYGYTF
TRBV11-2	TRBJ1-1	CASSLVPFTEAFF
TRBV24-1	TRBJ2-1	CATSDLQGRGDEQFF
TRBV7-9	TRBJ2-7	CASSSPQGLDEQYF
TRBV30	TRBJ1-5	CAWSGGGHSNQPQHF
TRBV29-1	TRBJ2-7	CSVQHDRGVGF
TRBV7-7	TRBJ2-2	CASSPGTSGGELFF
TRBV20-1	TRBJ2-2	CSADGGATRGTGELFF
TRBV29-1	TRBJ2-1	CSVPGGNEQFF
TRBV27	TRBJ2-5	CASSTIGFGSVQETQYF
TRBV12-3/TRBV12-4	TRBJ2-7	CASNFEEYEQYF
TRBV6-5	TRBJ1-5	CASSYSMAGPNQPQHF
TRBV7-2	TRBJ2-7	CASSLSGTGYYELYF
TRBV3-1	TRBJ2-3	CASSQDGLAGDGDTQYF
TRBV5-1	TRBJ1-2	CASSPTGTGVPPDYGYTF
TRBV7-6	TRBJ2-5	CASSLLVAGGRQTQYF
TRBV2	TRBJ2-5	CASSPRLGFQETQYF
TRBV12-3/TRBV12-4	TRBJ2-7	CASSLASRYEQYF
TRBV27	TRBJ1-1	CASSPFGKGAEAFF
TRBV28	TRBJ2-1	CASTLLVGDNNEQFF
TRBV11-3	TRBJ2-1	CASSPSGGRSYNEQFF
TRBV12-3/TRBV12-4	TRBJ2-7	CASSLEQDSYEQYF
TRBV6-2/TRBV6-3	TRBJ2-1	CASSYTGTVNEQFF
TRBV27	TRBJ2-1	CASRALTGPANEQFF
TRBV6-5	TRBJ1-2	CASSLSALVSYGYTF
TRBV7-2	TRBJ1-3	CASSLGPGPGNTIYF
TRBV6-6	TRBJ2-1	CASSYEGQGNEQFF
TRBV9	TRBJ2-2	CASSPLAGYTGELFF
TRBV2	TRBJ2-7	CAGLGGSSYEQYF